Listed below are T cell receptor beta chains from one sample, sequenced in a study. TCRdb ran MiXCR on the RT-PCR reads and lists one entry per CDR3 protein. The table has hundreds of thousands of distinct CDR3 sequences, 14% seen once. Sequenced sample: memory CD4+ T cells from blood. The receptors were gathered from a female donor in good health, serving as a healthy control. Each CDR3 is given with its conserved first and last residue. D genes are given only for firm matches. Size tells how often a clone was seen (once, few, many) or the class of an expanded clone, and some rows leave it out.

j_call clone_size d_call v_call cdr3_aa cdr3_nt
TRBJ2-1 few TRBD2 TRBV12-3/TRBV12-4 CASSSAGLNEQFF TGTGCCAGCAGTTCAGCGGGACTCAATGAGCAGTTCTTC
TRBJ2-7 many TRBD1 TRBV12-3/TRBV12-4 CASRRTGTYEQYF TGTGCCAGCAGAAGGACAGGGACCTACGAGCAGTACTTC
TRBJ1-1 - - TRBV5-1 CASSLGQVTEAFF TGCGCCAGCAGCTTGGGGCAGGTCACTGAAGCTTTCTTT
TRBJ1-5 - - TRBV29-1 CSVVSTGDSNQPQHF TGCAGCGTTGTGTCAACGGGGGATAGCAATCAGCCCCAGCATTTT
TRBJ2-1 - TRBD2 TRBV20-1 CSARVDTGGISWNEQFF TGCAGTGCTAGAGTAGATACGGGAGGAATATCATGGAATGAGCAGTTCTTC
TRBJ2-7 - TRBD1 TRBV12-3/TRBV12-4 CASSTAWGTVNGEQYF TGTGCCAGCAGCACCGCTTGGGGGACAGTTAATGGCGAGCAGTACTTC
TRBJ2-2 few TRBD1 TRBV3-1 CASSPHRGDTGELFF TGTGCCAGCAGTCCACACAGGGGTGACACCGGGGAGCTGTTTTTT
TRBJ1-1 - - TRBV5-4 CASSLDPGVNTEAFF TGTGCCAGCAGCTTGGATCCGGGAGTGAACACTGAAGCTTTCTTT
TRBJ2-5 few TRBD1 TRBV27 CASSPLGQGTTQYF TGTGCCAGCAGTCCCCTCGGACAGGGAACGACCCAGTACTTC
TRBJ2-7 - TRBD2 TRBV30 CAWRGGSVGSYEQYF TGTGCCTGGAGGGGCGGGAGCGTGGGATCCTACGAGCAGTACTTC
TRBJ2-1 - - TRBV20-1 CSARDPHYNEQFF TGCAGTGCCCGGGATCCCCACTACAATGAGCAGTTCTTC
TRBJ1-6 few - TRBV7-9 CASSSQTVGDSPLHF TGTGCCAGCAGCTCCCAGACAGTGGGGGATTCACCCCTCCACTTT
TRBJ1-2 few - TRBV20-1 CSARGSTNYGYTF TGCAGTGCTAGAGGCAGTACTAACTATGGCTACACCTTC
TRBJ2-2 few TRBD2 TRBV5-1 CASQSLAESTGELFF TGCGCCAGCCAGTCTCTAGCGGAATCCACCGGGGAGCTGTTTTTT
TRBJ1-5 - - TRBV12-3/TRBV12-4 CASQSLVGQPQHF TGTGCCAGCCAAAGTTTAGTGGGTCAGCCCCAGCATTTT
TRBJ1-1 - - TRBV20-1 CSASRVGGGEAFF TGCAGTGCTTCCCGAGTGGGCGGTGGTGAAGCTTTCTTT
TRBJ2-5 few TRBD1 TRBV29-1 CSVGGTGVKLRVETQYF TGCAGCGTCGGCGGGACAGGGGTAAAACTAAGGGTAGAGACCCAGTACTTC
TRBJ2-3 - - TRBV10-3 CAISEFGKTDTQYF TGTGCCATCAGTGAATTCGGAAAAACAGATACGCAGTATTTT
TRBJ1-3 many - TRBV20-1 CSASEGFSGNTIYF TGCAGTGCTAGCGAAGGTTTCTCTGGAAACACCATATATTTT
TRBJ2-7 - - TRBV28 CASSSGTLSSYEQYF TGTGCCAGCTCTAGTGGGACTTTAAGCTCCTACGAGCAGTACTTC
TRBJ2-1 few TRBD2 TRBV27 CASSVLSGTSYNEQFF TGTGCCAGCAGTGTCCTTAGCGGGACGTCCTACAATGAGCAGTTCTTC
TRBJ2-1 - TRBD2 TRBV10-2 CASSEWREGQDEQFF TGCGCCAGCAGTGAGTGGCGGGAGGGCCAAGATGAGCAGTTCTTC
TRBJ2-3 - - TRBV9 CASSVDLASDTQYF TGTGCCAGCAGCGTCGATTTGGCCTCAGATACGCAGTATTTT
TRBJ1-1 few - TRBV10-3 CAISESTPFEAFF TGTGCCATCAGTGAGTCGACTCCGTTCGAAGCTTTCTTT
TRBJ1-3 - - TRBV20-1 CSAGGGQGNSGNTIYF TGCAGTGCTGGAGGGGGTCAGGGCAACTCTGGAAACACCATATATTTT
TRBJ2-6 - - TRBV12-3/TRBV12-4 CASSLAGNRRSLTF TGTGCCAGCAGTTTAGCCGGGAACCGGAGATCCCTGACTTTC
TRBJ1-1 - TRBD1 TRBV7-2 CASSPGGGRGTEAFF TGTGCCAGCAGCCCAGGGGGAGGGCGCGGCACTGAAGCTTTCTTT
TRBJ2-1 few TRBD2 TRBV9 CASSALRLAAAYNEQFF TGTGCCAGCAGCGCGCTCAGACTAGCGGCGGCTTACAATGAGCAGTTCTTC
TRBJ2-5 many - TRBV7-2 CASSLKAYQGETQYF TGTGCCAGCAGCTTAAAGGCATATCAAGGAGAGACCCAGTACTTC
TRBJ2-1 many TRBD2 TRBV4-2 CASSRPGTIQFNEQFF TGTGCCAGCAGCCGCCCCGGGACTATACAATTCAATGAGCAGTTCTTC
TRBJ2-7 - TRBD1 TRBV6-6 CASVQGGQDVYEQYF TGTGCCAGCGTCCAGGGGGGACAGGACGTCTACGAGCAGTACTTC
TRBJ2-2 few TRBD1 TRBV7-3 CASSPQRGQGYTGELFF TGTGCCAGCAGCCCCCAAAGGGGACAGGGCTACACCGGGGAGCTGTTTTTT
TRBJ1-5 few TRBD1 TRBV7-2 CASRFGQGAGNQPQHF TGTGCCAGCAGATTTGGACAGGGGGCAGGCAATCAGCCCCAGCATTTT
TRBJ2-2 - - TRBV7-9 CASAPGTNTGELFF TGTGCCAGCGCCCCGGGCACGAACACCGGGGAGCTGTTTTTT
TRBJ2-6 many - TRBV5-1 CASSLEPGYAGANVLTF TGCGCCAGCAGCTTGGAGCCAGGGTATGCGGGGGCCAACGTCCTGACTTTC
TRBJ2-2 - TRBD2 TRBV27 CASAGANTNTGELFF TGTGCCAGCGCGGGAGCGAACACGAACACCGGGGAGCTGTTTTTT
TRBJ1-2 many - TRBV6-6 CASSPGTRGYGYTF TGTGCCAGCAGTCCCGGGACTCGGGGCTATGGCTACACCTTC
TRBJ2-2 few TRBD2 TRBV7-2 CASSWGGGPISGELFF TGTGCCAGCAGCTGGGGGGGAGGGCCGATCTCCGGGGAGCTGTTTTTT
TRBJ1-3 - - TRBV6-2/TRBV6-3 CASSRNKGNTIYF TGTGCCAGCAGCAGAAACAAGGGAAACACCATATATTTT
TRBJ2-7 few TRBD2 TRBV6-2/TRBV6-3 CASSYSSSGSQGRNYEQYF TGTGCCAGCAGTTACTCGTCTAGCGGGAGTCAGGGCCGAAACTACGAGCAGTACTTC
TRBJ1-3 few - TRBV20-1 CSARDWASPGNTIYF TGCAGTGCTAGAGATTGGGCAAGCCCTGGAAACACCATATATTTT
TRBJ2-2 - - TRBV24-1 CATSAGQKIAGELFF TGTGCCACCAGTGCCGGACAGAAAATAGCCGGGGAGCTGTTTTTT
TRBJ2-1 many TRBD1 TRBV24-1 CATSDLRGQPSSYNEQFF TGTGCCACCAGTGATTTGCGGGGACAGCCGTCTTCCTACAATGAGCAGTTCTTC
TRBJ2-2 - - TRBV7-2 CASSHRAPGTGELFF TGTGCCAGCAGCCACCGGGCCCCCGGGACCGGGGAGCTGTTTTTT
TRBJ1-1 many TRBD1 TRBV15 CATSRDHPGQGATEAFF TGTGCCACCAGCAGAGACCATCCGGGACAGGGAGCGACTGAAGCTTTCTTT
TRBJ1-5 - - TRBV6-2/TRBV6-3 CASSYWSQVVQPQHF TGTGCCAGCAGTTACTGGAGTCAGGTTGTTCAGCCCCAGCATTTT
TRBJ2-1 - - TRBV5-5 CATAAVPEGEQFF TGTGCCACGGCCGCAGTGCCCGAAGGTGAGCAGTTCTTC
TRBJ2-7 many TRBD1 TRBV29-1 CSVAPGTGREQYF TGCAGCGTTGCCCCCGGGACAGGGCGCGAGCAGTACTTC
TRBJ2-5 few - TRBV7-2 CASSRTSLQETQYF TGTGCCAGCAGCCGAACTAGTTTACAAGAGACCCAGTACTTC
TRBJ1-1 many TRBD1 TRBV6-6 CASSTRQGPSLTEAFF TGTGCCAGCAGTACCCGACAGGGCCCGTCGTTGACTGAAGCTTTCTTT
TRBJ2-1 - - TRBV14 CASSPILGTGRAF TGTGCCAGCAGCCCGATTTTGGGAACAGGGAGGGCCTTC
TRBJ1-2 few - TRBV30 CAWSVEGHIGYTF TGTGCCTGGAGTGTGGAGGGTCATATTGGCTACACCTTC
TRBJ1-4 many - TRBV6-6 CASSQLQGELFF TGTGCCAGCAGTCAACTACAGGGAGAACTGTTTTTT
TRBJ2-1 many TRBD2 TRBV7-2 CASSFRLAQDNEQFF TGTGCCAGCAGCTTCAGACTAGCGCAAGACAATGAGCAGTTCTTC
TRBJ2-1 many - TRBV28 CASSLGGGGPLYNEQFF TGTGCCAGCAGTTTAGGGGGGGGGGGCCCCCTTTACAATGAGCAGTTCTTC
TRBJ2-3 - - TRBV7-8 CASGREGTDTQYF TGTGCCAGCGGGCGAGAGGGCACAGATACGCAGTATTTT
TRBJ2-7 - - TRBV19 CASSISSTAGDEQYF TGTGCCAGTAGTATCAGTTCTACGGCAGGAGACGAGCAGTACTTC
TRBJ1-2 - - TRBV20-1 CSAERTEIYGYTF TGCAGTGCCGAGAGGACAGAAATTTATGGCTACACCTTC
TRBJ1-1 many - TRBV10-3 CAISESQGNTEAFF TGTGCCATCAGTGAGTCGCAGGGGAACACTGAAGCTTTCTTT
TRBJ2-7 few TRBD2 TRBV5-1 CASSFSIAGGREQYF TGCGCCAGCAGCTTCTCGATAGCGGGAGGGCGAGAGCAGTACTTC